This TCR beta chain stems from a study of T cell responses to AZD1222 COVID-19 vaccine. Study background: Second-dose timings of about 4 or about 12 weeks were pooled. The study, taken as a whole, reports: Among the donors, most were white British and more were female, and clonal diversity was possibly underestimated. Baseline seropositivity occurred in only a handful of AZD1222 recipients. Receipt of two AZD1222 doses was followed by a rise in Spike-specific TCR breadth and depth.

Germline CDR1 is SGHTS and CDR2 is YDEGEE. CDR3 length equals 15 residues. V shed 4 bases and J 1 base; nucleotides not matched to a gene: 6. A few counts support this clone. Its antigen is unknown. Here immunoSEQ multiplex PCR was the method, and the copy in TCRdb shows in-frame clones only, minus some. There are 150,000 to 200,000 clones in the sample; over 90% occur only once, and roughly 2.3% lies in the top ten. This clonotype was obtained from an adult in good health. This sequence joins TRBV5-8 and TRBJ2-7; 9 bases are a match to TRBD1. The specimen was peripheral blood, collected on day 0 of AZD1222 vaccination. The CDR3: CASSRAGTGSYEQYF. CDR3 in DNA: TGTGCCAGCAGCCGAGCCGGGACAGGGTCCTACGAGCAGTACTTC.